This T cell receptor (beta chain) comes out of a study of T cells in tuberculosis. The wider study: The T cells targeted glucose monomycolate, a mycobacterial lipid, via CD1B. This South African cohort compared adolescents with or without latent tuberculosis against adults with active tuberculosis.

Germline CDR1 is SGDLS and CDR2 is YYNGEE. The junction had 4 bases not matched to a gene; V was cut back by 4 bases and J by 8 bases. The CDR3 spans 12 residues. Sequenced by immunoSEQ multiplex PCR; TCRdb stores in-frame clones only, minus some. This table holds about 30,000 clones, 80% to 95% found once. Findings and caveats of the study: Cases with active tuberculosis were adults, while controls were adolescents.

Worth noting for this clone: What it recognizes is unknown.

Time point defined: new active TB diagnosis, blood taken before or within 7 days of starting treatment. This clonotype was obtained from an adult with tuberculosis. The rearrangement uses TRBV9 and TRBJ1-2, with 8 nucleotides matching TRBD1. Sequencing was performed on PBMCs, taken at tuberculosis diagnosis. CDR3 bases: TGTGCCAGCAGCCTTGGACAGGGAGGCTACACCTTC. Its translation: CASSLGQGGYTF.